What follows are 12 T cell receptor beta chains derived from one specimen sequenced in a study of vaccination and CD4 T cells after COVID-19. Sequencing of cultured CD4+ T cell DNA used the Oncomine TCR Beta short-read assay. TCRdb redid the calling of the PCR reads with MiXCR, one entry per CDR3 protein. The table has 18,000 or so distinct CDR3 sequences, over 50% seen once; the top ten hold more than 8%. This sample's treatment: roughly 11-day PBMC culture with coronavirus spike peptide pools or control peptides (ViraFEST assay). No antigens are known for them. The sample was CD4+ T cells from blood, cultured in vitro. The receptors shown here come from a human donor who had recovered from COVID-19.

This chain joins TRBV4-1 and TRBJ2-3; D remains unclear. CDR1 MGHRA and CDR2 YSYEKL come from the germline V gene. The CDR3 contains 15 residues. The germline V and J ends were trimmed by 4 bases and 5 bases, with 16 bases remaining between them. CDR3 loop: CASSPRILAQDTQYF. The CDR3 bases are TGCGCCAGCAGCCCAAGGATCCTGGCACAAGATACGCAGTATTTT.

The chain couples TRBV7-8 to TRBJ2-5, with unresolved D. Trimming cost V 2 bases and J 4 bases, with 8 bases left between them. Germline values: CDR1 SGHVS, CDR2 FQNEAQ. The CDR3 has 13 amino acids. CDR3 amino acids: CASSLRQLETQYF. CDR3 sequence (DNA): TGTGCCAGCAGCTTAAGGCAGTTAGAGACCCAGTACTTC.

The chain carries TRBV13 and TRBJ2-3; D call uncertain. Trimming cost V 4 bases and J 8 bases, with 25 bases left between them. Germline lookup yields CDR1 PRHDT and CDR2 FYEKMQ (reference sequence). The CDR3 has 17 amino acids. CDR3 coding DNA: TGTGCCAGCAGCTCACGACTGACCGGGCCCCTAGGCAGTACGCAGTATTTT. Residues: CASSSRLTGPLGSTQYF.

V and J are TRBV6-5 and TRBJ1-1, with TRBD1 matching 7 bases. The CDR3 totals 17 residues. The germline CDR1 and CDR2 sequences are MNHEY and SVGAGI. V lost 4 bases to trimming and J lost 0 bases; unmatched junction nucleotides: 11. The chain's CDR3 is CASSSSGTAEMNTEAFF. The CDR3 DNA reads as TGTGCCAGCAGTTCCAGCGGGACAGCAGAAATGAACACTGAAGCTTTCTTT.

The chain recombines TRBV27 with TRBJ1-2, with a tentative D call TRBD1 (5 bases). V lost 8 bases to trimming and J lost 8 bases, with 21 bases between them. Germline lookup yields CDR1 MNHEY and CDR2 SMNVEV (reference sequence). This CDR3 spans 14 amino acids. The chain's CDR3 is CASLGRGRGEGYTF. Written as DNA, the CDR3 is TGTGCCAGCCTTGGACGGGGGAGAGGGGAAGGCTACACCTTC.

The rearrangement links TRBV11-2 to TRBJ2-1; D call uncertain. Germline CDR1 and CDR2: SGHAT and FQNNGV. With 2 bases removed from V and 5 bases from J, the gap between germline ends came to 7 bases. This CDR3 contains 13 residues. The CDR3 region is CASSLRTDNEQFF. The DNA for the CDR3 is TGTGCCAGCAGCTTACGGACGGACAATGAGCAGTTCTTC. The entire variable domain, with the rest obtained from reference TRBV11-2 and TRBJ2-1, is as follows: EAGVAQSPRYKIIEKRQSVAFWCNPISGHATLYWYQQILGQGPKLLIQFQNNGVVDDSQLPKDRFSAERLKGVDSTLKIQPAKLEDSAVYLCASSLRTDNEQFFGPGTRLTVL.

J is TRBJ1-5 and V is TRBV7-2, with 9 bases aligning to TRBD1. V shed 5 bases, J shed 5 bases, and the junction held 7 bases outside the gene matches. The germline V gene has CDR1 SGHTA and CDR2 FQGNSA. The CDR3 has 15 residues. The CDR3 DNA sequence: TGTGCCAGCAGCCTAGGGACAGGGATAGATCAGCCCCAGCATTTT. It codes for CASSLGTGIDQPQHF.

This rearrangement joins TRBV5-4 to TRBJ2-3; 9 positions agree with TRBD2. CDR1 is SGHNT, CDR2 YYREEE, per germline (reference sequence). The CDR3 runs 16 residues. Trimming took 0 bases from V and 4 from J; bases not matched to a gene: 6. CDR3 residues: CASSLGRGRGADTQYF. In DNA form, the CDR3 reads TGTGCCAGCAGCTTGGGGCGCGGGAGGGGGGCAGATACGCAGTATTTT. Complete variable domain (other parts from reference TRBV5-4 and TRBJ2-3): ETGVTQSPTHLIKTRGQQVTLRCSSQSGHNTVSWYQQALGQGPQFIFQYYREEENGRGNFPPRFSGLQFPNYSSELNVNALELDDSALYLCASSLGRGRGADTQYFGPGTRLTVL.

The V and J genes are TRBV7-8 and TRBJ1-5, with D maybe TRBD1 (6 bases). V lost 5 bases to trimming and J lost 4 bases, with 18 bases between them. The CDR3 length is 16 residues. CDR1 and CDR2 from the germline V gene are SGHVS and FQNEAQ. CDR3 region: CASSRIQGTGNQPQHF. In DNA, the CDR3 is TGTGCCAGCAGCCGCATACAGGGAACTGGAAATCAGCCCCAGCATTTT.

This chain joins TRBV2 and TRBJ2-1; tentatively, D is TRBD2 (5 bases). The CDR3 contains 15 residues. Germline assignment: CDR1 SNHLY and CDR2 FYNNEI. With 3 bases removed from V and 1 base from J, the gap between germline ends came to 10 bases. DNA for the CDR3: TGTGCCAGCAGTGATTTGTCGGGGTCCTACAATGAGCAGTTCTTC. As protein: CASSDLSGSYNEQFF.

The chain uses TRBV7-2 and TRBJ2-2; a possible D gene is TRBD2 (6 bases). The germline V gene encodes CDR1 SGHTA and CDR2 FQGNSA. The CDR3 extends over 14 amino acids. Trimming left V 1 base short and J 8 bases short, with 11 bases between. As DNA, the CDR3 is TGTGCCAGCAGCTTAGAATGGGCGGGAGGGGAGCTGTTTTTT. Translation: CASSLEWAGGELFF.

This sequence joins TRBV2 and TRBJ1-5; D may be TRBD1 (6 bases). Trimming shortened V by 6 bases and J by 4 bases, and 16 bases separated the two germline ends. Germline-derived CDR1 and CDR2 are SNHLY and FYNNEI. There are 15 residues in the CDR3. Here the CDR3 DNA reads TGTGCCAGCAGAGCAAAGGGGACAATAAATCAGCCCCAGCATTTT. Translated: CASRAKGTINQPQHF. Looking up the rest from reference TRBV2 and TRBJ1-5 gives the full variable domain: EPEVTQTPSHQVTQMGQEVILRCVPISNHLYFYWYRQILGQKVEFLVSFYNNEISEKSEIFDDQFSVERPDGSNFTLKIRSTKLEDSAMYFCASRAKGTINQPQHFGDGTRLSIL.